These T cell receptor beta chains were read from a single sample in a study of response to subunit inactivated influenza vaccine. TCRdb re-called the RT-PCR reads with MiXCR, one entry per CDR3 protein. The sample contains hundreds of thousands of distinct CDR3 sequences, about 14% of which appear only once. The sequenced sample was PBMCs from blood, obtained around two weeks before vaccination. The origin of the receptors is a man aged 45-65 years who received an inactivated influenza vaccine. Both conserved end residues are part of each CDR3. The D gene is left open where the match is weak. The size of a clone is reported for some rows only, either as once, few or many, or as a class for expanded clones.

j_call | d_call | v_call | clone_size | cdr3_nt | cdr3_aa
TRBJ2-7 | - | TRBV29-1 | - | TGCAGCGTTGATGGGCCAGGAAAGCTCGGGGAGCAGTACTTC | CSVDGPGKLGEQYF
TRBJ2-5 | - | TRBV5-6 | many | TGTGCCAGCAGCTTGATTAGGGAAGAGACCCAGTACTTC | CASSLIREETQYF
TRBJ1-2 | - | TRBV2 | - | TGTGCCAGCAGTGAGATGGGCCTTATGGATGGCTACACCTTC | CASSEMGLMDGYTF
TRBJ1-1 | TRBD1 | TRBV12-3/TRBV12-4 | many | TGTGCCAGCAGTTCGGGACAGCGAGCCACTGAAGCTTTCTTT | CASSSGQRATEAFF
TRBJ2-2 | - | TRBV7-6 | many | TGTGCCAGCAGCTTTACTTATAGCGGGGAGCTGTTTTTT | CASSFTYSGELFF
TRBJ1-1 | - | TRBV12-3/TRBV12-4 | - | TGTGCCAGCAGAATAACAGGTTTTGGGACTGAAGCTTTCTTT | CASRITGFGTEAFF
TRBJ1-2 | TRBD1 | TRBV5-6 | - | TGTGCCAGCAGCCTACGGGACAGGACGGCCTCCTACACCTTC | CASSLRDRTASYTF
TRBJ1-2 | TRBD1 | TRBV7-9 | - | TGTGCCAGCAGCCGGGGACAGACGCAGTTTTTAAACTATGGCTACACCTTC | CASSRGQTQFLNYGYTF
TRBJ2-1 | - | TRBV11-2 | many | TGTGCCAGCAGCAAAAAACGACCACAGGGATGGACCCTCTACAATGAGCAGTTCTTC | CASSKKRPQGWTLYNEQFF
TRBJ2-1 | - | TRBV5-1 | - | TGCGCCAGCACAGAAGGGACTCTCCTATACAATGAGCAGTTCTTC | CASTEGTLLYNEQFF
TRBJ2-7 | - | TRBV4-3 | few | TGCGCCAGCAGCCAAGATTTGGGGAGCAGCACGGAGCAGTACTTC | CASSQDLGSSTEQYF
TRBJ2-3 | - | TRBV12-3/TRBV12-4 | - | TGTGCCAGCAGTTTATTCCAGGGCCCCACAGATACGCAGTATTTT | CASSLFQGPTDTQYF
TRBJ1-4 | - | TRBV6-1 | - | TGTGCCAGCAGTGTGAGTGGTGAAAAACTGTTTTTT | CASSVSGEKLFF
TRBJ2-3 | - | TRBV6-1 | - | TGTGCCACCTCGAAAGTTAGCACAGATACGCAGTATTTT | CATSKVSTDTQYF
TRBJ1-4 | TRBD1 | TRBV6-1 | - | TGTGCCAGCAGTGTGGACAGGGGGCGCCAGGAAAAACTGTTTTTT | CASSVDRGRQEKLFF
TRBJ2-3 | - | TRBV7-9 | - | TGTGCCAGCAGCTTCGAAGGGGATACGCAGTATTTT | CASSFEGDTQYF
TRBJ1-5 | - | TRBV5-1 | - | TGCGCCAGCAGCATGGGACACCCCAATCAGCCCCAGCATTTT | CASSMGHPNQPQHF
TRBJ2-3 | - | TRBV9 | few | TGTGCCAGCAGGGGTCTCAGCGGCGCAGATACGCAGTATTTT | CASRGLSGADTQYF
TRBJ2-7 | TRBD1 | TRBV12-3/TRBV12-4 | - | TGTGCCAGCAGCAGACAGGGTAGATACGAGCAGGACTTC | CASSRQGRYEQDF
TRBJ2-3 | TRBD2 | TRBV11-2 | many | TGTGCCAGCAGCCCACTAGCGGGGACAGATACGCAGTATTTT | CASSPLAGTDTQYF
TRBJ2-3 | - | TRBV9 | few | TGTGCCAGCAGCGGACACAGGGACAACACAGATACGCAGTATTTT | CASSGHRDNTDTQYF
TRBJ1-5 | TRBD1 | TRBV15 | many | TGTGCCACCAGCAGAGGGACAGGACGCAATCAGCCCCAGCATTTT | CATSRGTGRNQPQHF
TRBJ1-2 | - | TRBV29-1 | few | TGCAGCGGTACTACAGTTGATGGCTACACCTTC | CSGTTVDGYTF
TRBJ2-1 | - | TRBV7-2 | - | TGTGCCAGCAGCAGAAGCGGCTCCTATGAGCAGTTCTTC | CASSRSGSYEQFF
TRBJ1-5 | - | TRBV7-2 | - | TGTGCCAGCAGCTTTAGGGGCTCGAATCAGCCCCAGCATTTT | CASSFRGSNQPQHF
TRBJ1-4 | - | TRBV30 | - | TGTGCCTGGAGTCGGCTTGTAGGGCAAAAACTGTTTTTT | CAWSRLVGQKLFF
TRBJ1-3 | - | TRBV9 | few | TGTGCCAGCAGCGTACGAGACCGGGGAAACACCATATATTTT | CASSVRDRGNTIYF
TRBJ2-3 | - | TRBV9 | - | TGTGCCAGCAGTGACGCGGAAGGAACGCAGTATTTT | CASSDAEGTQYF
TRBJ2-1 | - | TRBV4-3 | - | TGCGCCAGCAGCCAAGAGTTAGCAGACTACAATGAGCAGTTCTTC | CASSQELADYNEQFF
TRBJ2-3 | - | TRBV5-1 | - | TGCGCCAGCAGCTTGGCCCTGACACCCAGCACAGATACGCAGTATTTT | CASSLALTPSTDTQYF
TRBJ1-2 | TRBD1 | TRBV29-1 | few | TGCAGCGTTCCGACAGGGGGAGGTAACTATGGCTACACCTTC | CSVPTGGGNYGYTF
TRBJ2-5 | TRBD2 | TRBV12-3/TRBV12-4 | - | TGTGCCAGCAGTTCGCTCGGTGGAGCGGGGGTTAAAGAGACCCAGTACTTC | CASSSLGGAGVKETQYF
TRBJ2-7 | - | TRBV30 | - | TGTGCCTGGAGTGGGGCAGCCTACGAGCAGTACTTC | CAWSGAAYEQYF
TRBJ1-5 | - | TRBV19 | few | TGTGCCAGTAGTGAGACACTTCATCAGCCCCAGCATTTT | CASSETLHQPQHF
TRBJ2-7 | - | TRBV20-1 | few | TGCAGTGCTAGAGATCACGGGGAAAGCTCCTACGAGCAGTACTTC | CSARDHGESSYEQYF
TRBJ2-5 | - | TRBV20-1 | - | TGCAGTGCTAAAGTTAGAGAGACCCAGTACTTC | CSAKVRETQYF
TRBJ2-4 | TRBD1 | TRBV4-2 | - | TGTGCCAGCAGCCAAGAGGGGACAGGGAGTCGATCCAAAAACATTCAGTACTTC | CASSQEGTGSRSKNIQYF
TRBJ2-2 | - | TRBV14 | - | TGTGCCAGCAGTCCTCAAGCGACCGGCGGGGAGCTGTTTTTT | CASSPQATGGELFF
TRBJ2-2 | - | TRBV4-2 | few | TGTGCCAGCAGCCAAGAATGGGGGAACACCGGGGAGCTGTTTTTT | CASSQEWGNTGELFF
TRBJ2-7 | - | TRBV14 | - | TGTGCCAGCAGCCAAGATCGAGGAGGACGGACCTACGAGCAGTACTTC | CASSQDRGGRTYEQYF
TRBJ2-1 | - | TRBV27 | few | TGTGCCAGCAGTTTAGCGTGGGGGAATGAGCAGTTCTTC | CASSLAWGNEQFF
TRBJ2-1 | - | TRBV19 | few | TGTGCCAGTAGTATAGATCGAACAGGGAGCTCCTACAATGAGCAGTTCTTC | CASSIDRTGSSYNEQFF
TRBJ2-3 | TRBD2 | TRBV20-1 | - | TGCAGTGCAATCGTTTTTGCGGGGGAGTCAGATACGCAGTATTTT | CSAIVFAGESDTQYF
TRBJ2-7 | - | TRBV15 | few | TGTGCCACCAGCAGAGATCCGATCTACGAGCAGTACTTC | CATSRDPIYEQYF
TRBJ1-2 | - | TRBV29-1 | many | TGCAGCGTTGATGAGGATGGCTACACCTTC | CSVDEDGYTF
TRBJ1-5 | - | TRBV20-1 | few | TGCAGTGCCGGTGACAGGTCTGAGCCCCAGCATTTT | CSAGDRSEPQHF
TRBJ2-7 | - | TRBV7-9 | - | TGTGCCAGCAGCTCTCAGAAAAAAGACAGGCCAGACTACGAGCAGTACTTC | CASSSQKKDRPDYEQYF
TRBJ2-7 | TRBD2 | TRBV20-1 | - | TGCAGTGCCGTTCTTAGCGGGTGGTACTCCGAGCAGTACTTC | CSAVLSGWYSEQYF
TRBJ2-7 | - | TRBV5-1 | few | TGCGCCAGCAGCTTCGCGGAGGGTGCCTACGAGCAGTACTTC | CASSFAEGAYEQYF
TRBJ2-1 | TRBD2 | TRBV6-2/TRBV6-3 | few | TGTGCCAGCAGCCCGGGAAAGCGGGAGGTGTACAATGAGCAGTTCTTC | CASSPGKREVYNEQFF
TRBJ2-3 | - | TRBV11-1 | many | TGTGCCAGCAGCCTCCGGACGATTAGCACAGATACGCAGTATTTT | CASSLRTISTDTQYF
TRBJ1-2 | - | TRBV12-3/TRBV12-4 | many | TGTGCCAGCAGTTTCGGATTAAGAGGCTACACCTTC | CASSFGLRGYTF
TRBJ2-2 | - | TRBV20-1 | - | TGCAGTGCTAGAGAGGGGGCCGGGGAGCTGTTTTTT | CSAREGAGELFF